This T cell receptor beta chain was identified during a study of T-cell memory formation after mild COVID-19. Study information: Largely donor-specific sequence clusters came from a couple of donors. Overall study findings and caveats: Whereas later expanders leaned CD4+, clones contracting day 15 to 85 showed a balanced CD4/CD8 makeup. Some clones that responded turned up in pre-infection memory, which suggests that cross-reactive memory joined in.

A word on this clonotype: Its specificity is unknown.

Libraries for TCRalpha and TCRbeta carried sample barcodes and unique molecular identifiers via 5'RACE. TCRdb re-derived calls from the 5' RACE reads in MiXCR, one entry per CDR3 protein. This sample has under 250,000 distinct CDR3 sequences; about 10% occur once, and the top ten carry 2.5% to 3.5%. The CDR3 extends over 12 amino acids. CDR1 is DFQATT and CDR2 is SNEGSKA in the germline V gene (reference sequence). V gave up 6 bases and J gave up 6 bases, with 13 bases separating them. This sequence was found in a man younger than 35 who had mild COVID-19 (a few samples of this study predate the infection). Cell type and time point are not known. Specimen: PBMCs or a T cell subset sorted from them (not recorded which). The chain employs TRBV20-1 and TRBJ2-3, with a weak D call TRBD1 (6 bases). The CDR3 loop is CSAGQGSDTQYF. DNA for the CDR3: TGCAGTGCCGGTCAGGGGAGTGATACGCAGTATTTT.